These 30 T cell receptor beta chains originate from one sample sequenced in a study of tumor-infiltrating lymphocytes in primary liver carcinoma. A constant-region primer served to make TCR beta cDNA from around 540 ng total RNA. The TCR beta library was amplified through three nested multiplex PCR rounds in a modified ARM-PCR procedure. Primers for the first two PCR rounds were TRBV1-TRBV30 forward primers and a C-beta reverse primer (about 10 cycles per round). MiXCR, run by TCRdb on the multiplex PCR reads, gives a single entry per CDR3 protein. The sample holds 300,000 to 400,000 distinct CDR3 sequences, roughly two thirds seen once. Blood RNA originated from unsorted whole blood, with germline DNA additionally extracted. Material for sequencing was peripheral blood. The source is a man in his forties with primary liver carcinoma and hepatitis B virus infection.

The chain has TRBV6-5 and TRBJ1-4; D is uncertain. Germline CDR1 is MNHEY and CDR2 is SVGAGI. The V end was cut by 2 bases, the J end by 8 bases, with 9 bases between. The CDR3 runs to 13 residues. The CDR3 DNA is TGTGCCAGCAGTTACAACAGTGGCGAAAAACTGTTTTTT. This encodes CASSYNSGEKLFF.

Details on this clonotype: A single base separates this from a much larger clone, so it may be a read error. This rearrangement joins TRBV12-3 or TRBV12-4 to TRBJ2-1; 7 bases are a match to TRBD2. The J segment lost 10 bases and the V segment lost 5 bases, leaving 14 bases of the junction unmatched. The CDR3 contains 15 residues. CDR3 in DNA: TGTGCCAGCAGTCACCCGGGACTAACGGGATGGGAGCAGTTCTTC. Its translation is CASSHPGLTGWEQFF.

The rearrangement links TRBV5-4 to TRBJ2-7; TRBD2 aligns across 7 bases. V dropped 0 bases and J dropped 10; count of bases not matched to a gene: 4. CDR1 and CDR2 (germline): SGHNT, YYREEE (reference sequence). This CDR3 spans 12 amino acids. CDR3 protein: CASSLDGRLQYF. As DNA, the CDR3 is TGTGCCAGCAGCTTGGACGGGAGGTTACAGTACTTC.

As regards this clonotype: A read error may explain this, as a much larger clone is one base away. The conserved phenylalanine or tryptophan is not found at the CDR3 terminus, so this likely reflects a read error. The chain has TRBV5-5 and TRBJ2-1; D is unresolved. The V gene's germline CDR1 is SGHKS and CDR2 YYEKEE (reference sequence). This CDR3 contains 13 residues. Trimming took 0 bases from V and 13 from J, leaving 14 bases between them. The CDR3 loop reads CASSLVVRMDQFV. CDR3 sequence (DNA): TGTGCCAGCAGCTTGGTAGTAAGGATGGATCAGTTCGTC.

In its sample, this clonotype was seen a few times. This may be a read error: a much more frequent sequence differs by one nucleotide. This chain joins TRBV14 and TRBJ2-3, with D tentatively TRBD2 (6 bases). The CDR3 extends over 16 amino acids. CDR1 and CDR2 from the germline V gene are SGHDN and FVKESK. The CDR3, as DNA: TGTGTCAGCAGCCCCTCATGGTGGGCGGGGATTGTTACGCAGTATTTT. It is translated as CVSSPSWWAGIVTQYF.

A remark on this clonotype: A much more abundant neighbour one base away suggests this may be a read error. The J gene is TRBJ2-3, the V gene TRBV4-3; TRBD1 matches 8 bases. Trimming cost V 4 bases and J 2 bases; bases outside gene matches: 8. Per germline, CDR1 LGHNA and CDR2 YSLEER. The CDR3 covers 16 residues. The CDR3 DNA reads TGCGCCAGCAGCCTACAATGGACAGGGAACACAGATACGCAGTATTTT. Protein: CASSLQWTGNTDTQYF.

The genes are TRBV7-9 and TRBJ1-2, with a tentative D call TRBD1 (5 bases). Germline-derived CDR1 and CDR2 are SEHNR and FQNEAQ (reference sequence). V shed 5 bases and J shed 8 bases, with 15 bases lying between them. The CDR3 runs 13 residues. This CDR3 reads CASSRDWDVGYTF. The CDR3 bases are TGTGCCAGCAGCCGGGACTGGGACGTGGGCTACACCTTC.

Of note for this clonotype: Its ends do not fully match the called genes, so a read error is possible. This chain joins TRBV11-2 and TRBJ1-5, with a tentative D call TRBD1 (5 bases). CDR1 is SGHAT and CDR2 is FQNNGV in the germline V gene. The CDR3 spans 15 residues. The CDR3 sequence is CARSLGPYSNQPQHF. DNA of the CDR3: TGTGCCCGCAGCTTGGGGCCCTATAGCAATCAACCCCAGCATTTT.

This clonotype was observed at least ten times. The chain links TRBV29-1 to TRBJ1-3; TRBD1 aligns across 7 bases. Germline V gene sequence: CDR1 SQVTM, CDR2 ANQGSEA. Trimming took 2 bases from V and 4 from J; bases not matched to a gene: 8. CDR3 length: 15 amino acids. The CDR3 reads CSVERRGPSGNTIYF. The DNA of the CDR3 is TGCAGCGTTGAAAGAAGGGGGCCATCAGGAAACACCATATATTTT.

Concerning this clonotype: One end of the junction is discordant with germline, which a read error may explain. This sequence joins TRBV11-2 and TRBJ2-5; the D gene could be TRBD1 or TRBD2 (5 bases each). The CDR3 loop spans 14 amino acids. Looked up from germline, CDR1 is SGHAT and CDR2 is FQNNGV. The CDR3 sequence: CADSPNSVGETRYF. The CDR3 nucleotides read TGTGCCGACAGTCCGAATAGCGTCGGGGAGACCCGGTACTTC.

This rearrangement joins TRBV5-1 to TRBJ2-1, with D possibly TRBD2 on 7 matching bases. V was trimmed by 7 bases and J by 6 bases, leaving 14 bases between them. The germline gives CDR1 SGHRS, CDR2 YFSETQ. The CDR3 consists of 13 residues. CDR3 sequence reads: CASGTWEGNEQFF. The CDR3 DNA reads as TGCGCCAGCGGGACATGGGAGGGCAATGAGCAGTTCTTC.

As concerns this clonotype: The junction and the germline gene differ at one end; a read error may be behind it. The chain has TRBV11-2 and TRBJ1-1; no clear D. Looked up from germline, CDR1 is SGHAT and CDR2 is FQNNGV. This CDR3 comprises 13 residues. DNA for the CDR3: TGTGCCGGCAGCGGAAAATTAAACACTGAAGCCTTCTTT. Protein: CAGSGKLNTEAFF.

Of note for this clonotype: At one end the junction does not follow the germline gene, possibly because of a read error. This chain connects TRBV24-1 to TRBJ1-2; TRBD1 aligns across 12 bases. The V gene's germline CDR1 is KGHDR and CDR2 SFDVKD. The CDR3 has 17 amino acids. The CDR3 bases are TGTGCCACCAGTGATCCCGTAGCCGGGACAGGGGGCTATGACTACACCTTC. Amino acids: CATSDPVAGTGGYDYTF.

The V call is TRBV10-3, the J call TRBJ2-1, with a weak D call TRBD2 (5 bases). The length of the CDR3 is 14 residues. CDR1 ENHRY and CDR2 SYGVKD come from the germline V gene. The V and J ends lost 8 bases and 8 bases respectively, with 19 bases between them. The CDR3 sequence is CAIGLGLASDEQFF. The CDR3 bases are TGTGCCATCGGTCTCGGTCTAGCTTCGGATGAGCAGTTCTTC.

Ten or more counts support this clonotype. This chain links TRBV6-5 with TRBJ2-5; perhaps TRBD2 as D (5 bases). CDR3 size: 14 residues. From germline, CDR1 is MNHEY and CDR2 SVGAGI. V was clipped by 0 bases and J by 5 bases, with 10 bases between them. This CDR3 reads CASSYSAVGETQYF. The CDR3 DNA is TGTGCCAGCAGTTACTCAGCGGTTGGGGAGACCCAGTACTTC.

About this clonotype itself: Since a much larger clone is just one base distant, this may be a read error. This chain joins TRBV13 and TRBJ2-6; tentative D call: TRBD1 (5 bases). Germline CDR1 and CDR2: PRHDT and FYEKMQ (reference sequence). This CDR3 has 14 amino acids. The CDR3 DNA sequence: TGTGCCAGCAGATTATTATCTGGGGCCAACATCCTGACTTTC. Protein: CASRLLSGANILTF. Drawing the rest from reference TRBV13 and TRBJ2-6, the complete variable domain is AAGVIQSPRHLIKEKRETATLKCYPIPRHDTVYWYQQGPGQDPQFLISFYEKMQSDKGSIPDRFSAQQFSDYHSELNMSSLELGDSALYFCASRLLSGANILTFGAGSRLTVL.

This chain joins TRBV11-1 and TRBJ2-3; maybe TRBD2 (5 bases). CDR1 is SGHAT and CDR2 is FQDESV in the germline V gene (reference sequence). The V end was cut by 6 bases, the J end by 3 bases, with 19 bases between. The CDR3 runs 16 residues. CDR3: CASSLITGTRTDTQYF. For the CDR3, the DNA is TGTGCCAGCAGTTTAATTACGGGAACACGGACAGATACGCAGTATTTT.

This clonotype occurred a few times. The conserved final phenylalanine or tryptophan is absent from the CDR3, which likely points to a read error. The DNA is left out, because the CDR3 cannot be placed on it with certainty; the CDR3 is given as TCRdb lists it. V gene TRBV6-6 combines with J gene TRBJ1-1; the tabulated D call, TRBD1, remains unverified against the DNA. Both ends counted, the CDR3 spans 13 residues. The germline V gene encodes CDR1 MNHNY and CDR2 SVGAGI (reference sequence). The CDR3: CASRITGYTEVFS.

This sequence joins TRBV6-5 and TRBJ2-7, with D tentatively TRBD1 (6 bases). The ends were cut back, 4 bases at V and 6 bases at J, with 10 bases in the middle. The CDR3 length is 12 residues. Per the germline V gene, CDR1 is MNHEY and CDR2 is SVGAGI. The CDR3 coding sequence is TGTGCCAGCAGTTCGACAGGCTGCGAGCAGTACTTC. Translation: CASSSTGCEQYF.

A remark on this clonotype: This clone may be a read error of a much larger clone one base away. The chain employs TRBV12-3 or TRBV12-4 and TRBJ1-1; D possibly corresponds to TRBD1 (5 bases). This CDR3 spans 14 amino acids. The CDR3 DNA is TGTGCCAACAGTTTCGGCAGGGATTACACTGAAGCTTTCTTT. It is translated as CANSFGRDYTEAFF.

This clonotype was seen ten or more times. The chain's CDR3 is CASSSGLAGVSETQYF. The CDR3 DNA sequence: TGCGCCAGCAGCTCGGGACTAGCGGGAGTTTCCGAGACCCAGTACTTC. The chain joins TRBV5-1 to TRBJ2-5; 14 bases are a match to TRBD2. J was trimmed by 5 bases and V by 3 bases; bases with no gene match: 6. The CDR3 covers 16 residues. Germline lookup yields CDR1 SGHRS and CDR2 YFSETQ.

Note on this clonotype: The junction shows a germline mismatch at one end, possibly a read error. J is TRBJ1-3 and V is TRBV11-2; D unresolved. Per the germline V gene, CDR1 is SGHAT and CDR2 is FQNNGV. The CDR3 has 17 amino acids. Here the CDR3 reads CASSLVALPNSRNTIYF. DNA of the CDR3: TGTGCCAGCAGCTTAGTTGCACTGCCCAACTCTCGAAACACCATATATTTT.

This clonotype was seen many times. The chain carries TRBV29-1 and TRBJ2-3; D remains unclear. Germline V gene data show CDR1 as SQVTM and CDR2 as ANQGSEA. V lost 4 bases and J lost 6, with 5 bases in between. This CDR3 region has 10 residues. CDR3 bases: TGCAGCGTTGGAGCGGATACGCAGTATTTT. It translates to CSVGADTQYF.

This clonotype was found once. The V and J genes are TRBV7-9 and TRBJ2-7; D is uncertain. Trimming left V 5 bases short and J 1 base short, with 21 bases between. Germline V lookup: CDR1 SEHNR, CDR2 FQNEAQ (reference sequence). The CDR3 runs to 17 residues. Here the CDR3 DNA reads TGTGCCAGCAGCCCGATTACGTCGGCTGCGAGTTCCTACGAGCAGTACTTC. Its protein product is CASSPITSAASSYEQYF.

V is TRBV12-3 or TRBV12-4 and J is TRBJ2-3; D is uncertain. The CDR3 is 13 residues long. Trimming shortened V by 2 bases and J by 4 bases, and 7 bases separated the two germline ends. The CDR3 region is CASSLSSADTQYF. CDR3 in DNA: TGTGCCAGCAGTTTAAGTTCGGCAGATACGCAGTATTTT.

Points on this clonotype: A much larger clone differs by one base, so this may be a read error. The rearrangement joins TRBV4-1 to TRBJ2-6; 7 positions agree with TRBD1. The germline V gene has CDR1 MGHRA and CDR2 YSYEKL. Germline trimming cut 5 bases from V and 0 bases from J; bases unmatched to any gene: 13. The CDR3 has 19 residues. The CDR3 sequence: CASSVRDSVSHSGANVLTF. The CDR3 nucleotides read TGCGCCAGCAGCGTCCGGGACAGCGTATCCCACTCTGGGGCCAACGTCCTGACTTTC.

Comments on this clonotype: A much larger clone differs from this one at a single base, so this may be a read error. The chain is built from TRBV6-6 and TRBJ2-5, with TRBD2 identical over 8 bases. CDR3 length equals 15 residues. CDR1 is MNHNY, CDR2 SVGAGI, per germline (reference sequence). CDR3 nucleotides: TGTGCCAGCAGTTACGATAGCGGGGCCCAAGTGACCCAGTACTTC. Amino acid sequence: CASSYDSGAQVTQYF.

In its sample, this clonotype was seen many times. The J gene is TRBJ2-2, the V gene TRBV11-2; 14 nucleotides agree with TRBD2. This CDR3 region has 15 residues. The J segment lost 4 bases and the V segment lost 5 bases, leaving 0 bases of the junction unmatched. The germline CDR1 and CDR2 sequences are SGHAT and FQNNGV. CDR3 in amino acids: CASSGTSGSTGELFF. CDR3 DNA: TGTGCCAGCAGCGGGACTAGCGGGAGCACCGGGGAGCTGTTTTTT.

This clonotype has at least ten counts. CDR3 coding DNA: TGTGCCAGCAGCCCCCCCCTGCGGCTAGCCAAAAACATTCAGTACTTC. Encoded protein: CASSPPLRLAKNIQYF. This chain joins TRBV7-8 and TRBJ2-4; no firm D call. Looked up from germline, CDR1 is SGHVS and CDR2 is FQNEAQ. Trimming stripped 5 bases from V and 0 bases from J, with 14 bases between. The CDR3 contains 16 residues.

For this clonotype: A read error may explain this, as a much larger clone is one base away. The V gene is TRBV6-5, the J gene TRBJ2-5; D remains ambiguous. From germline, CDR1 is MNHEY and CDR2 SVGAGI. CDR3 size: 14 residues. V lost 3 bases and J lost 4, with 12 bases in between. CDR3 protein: CASSYGSYRETQYF. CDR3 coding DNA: TGTGCCAGCAGTTATGGGTCCTACAGAGAGACCCAGTACTTC.